This T cell receptor beta chain is from a study of T cell responses to AZD1222 COVID-19 vaccine. The study, taken as a whole, reports: Vaccine-associated CD4 TCRs ranged over spike, dominating at 160-218 and 743-854.

CDR3 length: 17 amino acids. The germline CDR1 and CDR2 sequences are SGHRS and YFSETQ. Trimming pared 0 bases from V and 1 base from J, leaving 15 bases between. On this clone itself: What it recognizes is unknown.

The protocol was immunoSEQ multiplex PCR, while the TCRdb copy is restricted to in-frame clones and leaves out a portion. The data show 90,000 to 150,000 clones, roughly 84% seen once. The chain employs TRBV5-1 and TRBJ2-3; D possibly corresponds to TRBD2 (6 bases). The sequencing used peripheral blood, collected 28 days after the second AZD1222 dose. This TCR came from an adult who received the AZD1222 COVID-19 vaccine. CDR3 protein: CASSLAFLGGGTDTQYF. The CDR3 region has the DNA TGCGCCAGCAGCTTGGCCTTTTTGGGGGGAGGCACAGATACGCAGTATTTT.